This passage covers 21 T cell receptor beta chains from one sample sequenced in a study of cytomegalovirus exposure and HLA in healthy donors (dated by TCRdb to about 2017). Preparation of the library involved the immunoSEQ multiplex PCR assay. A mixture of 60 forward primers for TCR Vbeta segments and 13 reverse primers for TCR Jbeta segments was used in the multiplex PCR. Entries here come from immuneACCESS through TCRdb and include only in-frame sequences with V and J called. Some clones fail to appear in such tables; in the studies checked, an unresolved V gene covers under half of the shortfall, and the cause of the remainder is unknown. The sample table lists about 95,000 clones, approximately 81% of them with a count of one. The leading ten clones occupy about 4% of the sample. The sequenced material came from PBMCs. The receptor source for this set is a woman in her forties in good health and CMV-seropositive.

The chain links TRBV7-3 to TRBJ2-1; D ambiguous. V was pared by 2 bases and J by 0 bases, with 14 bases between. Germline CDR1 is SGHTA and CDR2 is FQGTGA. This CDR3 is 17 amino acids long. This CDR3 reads CASSLYAYPSSYNEQFF. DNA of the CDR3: TGTGCCAGCAGCTTATATGCGTACCCGAGCTCCTACAATGAGCAGTTCTTC.

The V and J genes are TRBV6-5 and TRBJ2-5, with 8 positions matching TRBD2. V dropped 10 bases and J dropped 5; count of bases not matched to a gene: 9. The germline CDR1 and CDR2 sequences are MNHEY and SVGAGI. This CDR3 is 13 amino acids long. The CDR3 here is CATAQREGETQYF. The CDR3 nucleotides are TGTGCCACCGCCCAACGGGAGGGTGAGACCCAGTACTTC.

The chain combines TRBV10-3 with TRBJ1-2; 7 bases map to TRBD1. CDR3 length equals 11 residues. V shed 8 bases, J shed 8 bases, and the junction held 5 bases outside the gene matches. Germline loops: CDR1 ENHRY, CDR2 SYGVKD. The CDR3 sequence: CAIEGAQGYTF. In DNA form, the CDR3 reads TGTGCCATCGAGGGGGCTCAGGGCTACACCTTC.

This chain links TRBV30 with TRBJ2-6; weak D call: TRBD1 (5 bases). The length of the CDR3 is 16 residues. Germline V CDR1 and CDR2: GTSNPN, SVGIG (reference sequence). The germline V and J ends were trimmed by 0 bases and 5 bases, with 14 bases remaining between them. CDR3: CAWSVRGRNRANVLTF. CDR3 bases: TGTGCCTGGAGTGTTAGGGGCAGAAATAGGGCCAACGTCCTGACTTTC.

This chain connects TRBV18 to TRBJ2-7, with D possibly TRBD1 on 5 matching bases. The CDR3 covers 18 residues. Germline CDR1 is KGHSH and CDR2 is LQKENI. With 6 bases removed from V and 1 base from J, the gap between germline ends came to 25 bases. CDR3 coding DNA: TGTGCCAGCTCCCCAGCCCCTACGGGTGGGGCCGATTCCTACGAGCAGTACTTC. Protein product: CASSPAPTGGADSYEQYF. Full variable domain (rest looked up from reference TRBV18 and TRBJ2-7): NAGVMQNPRHLVRRRGQEARLRCSPMKGHSHVYWYRQLPEEGLKFMVYLQKENIIDESGMPKERFSAEFPKEGPSILRIQQVVRGDSAAYFCASSPAPTGGADSYEQYFGPGTRLTVT.

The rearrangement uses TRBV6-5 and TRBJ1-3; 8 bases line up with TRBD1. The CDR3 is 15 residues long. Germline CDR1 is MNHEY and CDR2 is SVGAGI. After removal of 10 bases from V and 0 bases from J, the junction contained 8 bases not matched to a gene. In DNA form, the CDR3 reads TGTGCCACCGGAAGACAGGGGAACTCTGGAAACACCATATATTTT. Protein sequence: CATGRQGNSGNTIYF.

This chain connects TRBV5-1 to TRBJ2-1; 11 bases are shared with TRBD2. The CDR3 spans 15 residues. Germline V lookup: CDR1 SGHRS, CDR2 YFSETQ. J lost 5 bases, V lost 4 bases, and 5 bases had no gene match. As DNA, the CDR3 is TGCGCCAGCAGCGAACTAGCGGGAGCCAACAATGAGCAGTTCTTC. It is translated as CASSELAGANNEQFF.

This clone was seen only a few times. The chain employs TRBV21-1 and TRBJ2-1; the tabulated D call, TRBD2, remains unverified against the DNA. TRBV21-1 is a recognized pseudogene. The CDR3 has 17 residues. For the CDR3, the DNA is TGTGCCAGCAGCAGCCGGGGGGGGCTAGCAAAATACAATGAGCAGTTCTTC. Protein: CASSSRGGLAKYNEQFF.

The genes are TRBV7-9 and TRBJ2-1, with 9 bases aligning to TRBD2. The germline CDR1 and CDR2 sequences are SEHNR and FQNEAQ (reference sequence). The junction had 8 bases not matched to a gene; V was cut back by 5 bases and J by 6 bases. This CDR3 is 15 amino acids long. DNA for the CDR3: TGTGCCAGCAGCATGATAGCGGGAGAAACCAATGAGCAGTTCTTC. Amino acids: CASSMIAGETNEQFF.

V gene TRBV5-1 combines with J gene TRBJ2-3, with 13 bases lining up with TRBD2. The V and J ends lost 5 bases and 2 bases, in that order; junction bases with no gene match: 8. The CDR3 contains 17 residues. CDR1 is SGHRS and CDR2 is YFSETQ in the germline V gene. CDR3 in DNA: TGCGCCAGCAGGAGACTAGCGGGAGGTCCCACCACAGATACGCAGTATTTT. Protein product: CASRRLAGGPTTDTQYF.

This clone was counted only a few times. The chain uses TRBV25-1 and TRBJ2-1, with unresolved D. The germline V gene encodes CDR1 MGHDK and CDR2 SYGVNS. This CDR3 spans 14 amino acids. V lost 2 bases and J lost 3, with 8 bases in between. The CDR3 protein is CASSEDRSYNEQFF. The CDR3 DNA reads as TGTGCCAGCAGTGAAGATAGGAGCTACAATGAGCAGTTCTTC. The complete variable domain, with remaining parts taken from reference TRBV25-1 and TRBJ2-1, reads EADIYQTPRYLVIGTGKKITLECSQTMGHDKMYWYQQDPGMELHLIHYSYGVNSTEKGDLSSESTVSRIRTEHFPLTLESARPSHTSQYLCASSEDRSYNEQFFGPGTRLTVL.

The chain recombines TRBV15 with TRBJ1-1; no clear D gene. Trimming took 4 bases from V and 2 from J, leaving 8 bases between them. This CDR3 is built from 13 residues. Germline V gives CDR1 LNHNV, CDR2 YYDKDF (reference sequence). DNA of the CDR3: TGTGCCACCAGCACCCAGATAAACACTGAAGCTTTCTTT. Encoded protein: CATSTQINTEAFF.

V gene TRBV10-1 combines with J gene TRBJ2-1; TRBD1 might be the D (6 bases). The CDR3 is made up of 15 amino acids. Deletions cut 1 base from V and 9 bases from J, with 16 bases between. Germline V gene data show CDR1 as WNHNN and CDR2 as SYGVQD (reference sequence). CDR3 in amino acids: CASSEFKQGGGEQFF. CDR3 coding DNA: TGCGCCAGCAGTGAGTTTAAACAGGGTGGTGGTGAGCAGTTCTTC.

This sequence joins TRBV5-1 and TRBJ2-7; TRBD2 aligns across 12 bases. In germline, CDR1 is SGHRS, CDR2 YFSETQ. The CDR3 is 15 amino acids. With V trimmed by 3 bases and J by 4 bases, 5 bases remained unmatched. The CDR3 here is CASSSPTSGSYEQYF. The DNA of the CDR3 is TGCGCCAGCAGCTCACCGACTAGCGGGAGTTACGAGCAGTACTTC.

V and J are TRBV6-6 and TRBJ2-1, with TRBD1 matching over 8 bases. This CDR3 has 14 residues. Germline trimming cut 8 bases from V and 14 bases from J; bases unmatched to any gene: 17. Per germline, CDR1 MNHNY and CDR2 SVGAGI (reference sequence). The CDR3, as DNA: TGTGCCAGCGGGCAACCGGGACAGGAGAACCTAGAGTTCTTC. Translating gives CASGQPGQENLEFF.

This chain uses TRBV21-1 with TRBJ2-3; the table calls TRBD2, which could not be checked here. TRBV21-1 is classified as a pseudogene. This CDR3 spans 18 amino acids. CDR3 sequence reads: CASSKERASGRASDTQYF. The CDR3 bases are TGTGCCAGCAGCAAAGAGAGAGCTAGCGGGAGGGCGTCAGATACGCAGTATTTT.

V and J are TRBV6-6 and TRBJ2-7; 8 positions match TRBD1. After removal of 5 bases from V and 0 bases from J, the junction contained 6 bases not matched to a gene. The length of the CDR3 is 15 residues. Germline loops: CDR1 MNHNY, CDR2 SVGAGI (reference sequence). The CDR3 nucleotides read TGTGCCAGCAGTCCCGGACAGGGCTTCTCCTACGAGCAGTACTTC. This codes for CASSPGQGFSYEQYF.

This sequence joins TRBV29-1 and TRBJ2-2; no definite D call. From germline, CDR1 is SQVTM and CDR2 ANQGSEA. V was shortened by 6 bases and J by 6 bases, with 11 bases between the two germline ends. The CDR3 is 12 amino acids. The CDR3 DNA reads TGCAGCGTGTGGGCGCCGGCCGGGGAGCTGTTTTTT. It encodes CSVWAPAGELFF.

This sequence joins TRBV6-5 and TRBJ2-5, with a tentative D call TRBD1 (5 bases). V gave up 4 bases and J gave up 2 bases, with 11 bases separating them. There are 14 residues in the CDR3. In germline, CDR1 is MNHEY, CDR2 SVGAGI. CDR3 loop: CASSSGILQETQYF. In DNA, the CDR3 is TGTGCCAGCAGTTCAGGGATCCTACAAGAGACCCAGTACTTC.

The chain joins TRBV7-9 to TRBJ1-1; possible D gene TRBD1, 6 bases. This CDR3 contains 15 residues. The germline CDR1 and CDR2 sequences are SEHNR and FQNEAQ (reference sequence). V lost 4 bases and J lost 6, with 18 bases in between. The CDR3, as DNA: TGTGCCAGCAGCTCCACAACTTCAGGGGTCGCTGAAGCTTTCTTT. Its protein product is CASSSTTSGVAEAFF. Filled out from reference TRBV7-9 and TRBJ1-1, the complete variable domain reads DTGVSQNPRHKITKRGQNVTFRCDPISEHNRLYWYRQTLGQGPEFLTYFQNEAQLEKSRLLSDRFSAERPKGSFSTLEIQRTEQGDSAMYLCASSSTTSGVAEAFFGQGTRLTVV.

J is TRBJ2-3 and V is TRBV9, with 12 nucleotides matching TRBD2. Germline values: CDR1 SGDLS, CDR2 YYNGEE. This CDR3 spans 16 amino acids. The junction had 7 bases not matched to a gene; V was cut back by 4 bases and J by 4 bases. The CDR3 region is CASSSQTSGRPDTQYF. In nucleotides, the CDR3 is TGTGCCAGCAGCTCTCAGACTAGCGGGAGACCAGATACGCAGTATTTT.